This T cell receptor beta chain was sequenced during a study of blood T cell repertoires in COVID-19. The germline V gene encodes CDR1 SGHAT and CDR2 FQDESV (reference sequence). Between the trimmed V and J ends, which lost 5 bases and 7 bases, there was a span of 17 bases. This CDR3 comprises 14 residues. Assay: immunoSEQ multiplex PCR; the TCRdb copy retains only in-frame clones and omits some. The sample shows about 200,000 clones, over 70% of them seen only once. The chain uses TRBV11-1 and TRBJ1-2; no definite D call. Sequencing was carried out using peripheral blood. This TCR derives from a woman between 65 and 79 years old with acute or convalescent COVID-19. CDR3 sequence: CASSRLTPQFGYTF. CDR3 sequence (DNA): TGTGCCAGCAGCCGACTTACCCCACAATTTGGCTACACCTTC.